This T cell receptor beta chain was obtained from a study of T-cell memory formation after mild COVID-19. A 5'RACE reaction primed in the constant segment made cDNA libraries of TCR alpha and TCR beta, and these carried sample barcodes and UMIs. TCRdb redid the calling of the 5' RACE reads with MiXCR, one entry per CDR3 protein. The sample contains 150,000 or so distinct CDR3 sequences, around 15% of which appear only once. This clonotype was seen a handful of times. V dropped 0 bases and J dropped 0 bases, with 2 bases sitting between them. CDR3 length: 13 residues. Germline-derived CDR1 and CDR2 are ENHRY and SYGVKD.

This TCR was sampled from an adult woman who had mild COVID-19 (a few samples of this study predate the infection). Cell type and time point are not known. Sample: PBMCs or a T cell subset sorted from them (not recorded which). The V and J genes are TRBV10-3 and TRBJ2-5; D is ambiguous. CDR3 region: CAISESDQETQYF. CDR3 DNA sequence: TGTGCCATCAGTGAGTCGGACCAAGAGACCCAGTACTTC.